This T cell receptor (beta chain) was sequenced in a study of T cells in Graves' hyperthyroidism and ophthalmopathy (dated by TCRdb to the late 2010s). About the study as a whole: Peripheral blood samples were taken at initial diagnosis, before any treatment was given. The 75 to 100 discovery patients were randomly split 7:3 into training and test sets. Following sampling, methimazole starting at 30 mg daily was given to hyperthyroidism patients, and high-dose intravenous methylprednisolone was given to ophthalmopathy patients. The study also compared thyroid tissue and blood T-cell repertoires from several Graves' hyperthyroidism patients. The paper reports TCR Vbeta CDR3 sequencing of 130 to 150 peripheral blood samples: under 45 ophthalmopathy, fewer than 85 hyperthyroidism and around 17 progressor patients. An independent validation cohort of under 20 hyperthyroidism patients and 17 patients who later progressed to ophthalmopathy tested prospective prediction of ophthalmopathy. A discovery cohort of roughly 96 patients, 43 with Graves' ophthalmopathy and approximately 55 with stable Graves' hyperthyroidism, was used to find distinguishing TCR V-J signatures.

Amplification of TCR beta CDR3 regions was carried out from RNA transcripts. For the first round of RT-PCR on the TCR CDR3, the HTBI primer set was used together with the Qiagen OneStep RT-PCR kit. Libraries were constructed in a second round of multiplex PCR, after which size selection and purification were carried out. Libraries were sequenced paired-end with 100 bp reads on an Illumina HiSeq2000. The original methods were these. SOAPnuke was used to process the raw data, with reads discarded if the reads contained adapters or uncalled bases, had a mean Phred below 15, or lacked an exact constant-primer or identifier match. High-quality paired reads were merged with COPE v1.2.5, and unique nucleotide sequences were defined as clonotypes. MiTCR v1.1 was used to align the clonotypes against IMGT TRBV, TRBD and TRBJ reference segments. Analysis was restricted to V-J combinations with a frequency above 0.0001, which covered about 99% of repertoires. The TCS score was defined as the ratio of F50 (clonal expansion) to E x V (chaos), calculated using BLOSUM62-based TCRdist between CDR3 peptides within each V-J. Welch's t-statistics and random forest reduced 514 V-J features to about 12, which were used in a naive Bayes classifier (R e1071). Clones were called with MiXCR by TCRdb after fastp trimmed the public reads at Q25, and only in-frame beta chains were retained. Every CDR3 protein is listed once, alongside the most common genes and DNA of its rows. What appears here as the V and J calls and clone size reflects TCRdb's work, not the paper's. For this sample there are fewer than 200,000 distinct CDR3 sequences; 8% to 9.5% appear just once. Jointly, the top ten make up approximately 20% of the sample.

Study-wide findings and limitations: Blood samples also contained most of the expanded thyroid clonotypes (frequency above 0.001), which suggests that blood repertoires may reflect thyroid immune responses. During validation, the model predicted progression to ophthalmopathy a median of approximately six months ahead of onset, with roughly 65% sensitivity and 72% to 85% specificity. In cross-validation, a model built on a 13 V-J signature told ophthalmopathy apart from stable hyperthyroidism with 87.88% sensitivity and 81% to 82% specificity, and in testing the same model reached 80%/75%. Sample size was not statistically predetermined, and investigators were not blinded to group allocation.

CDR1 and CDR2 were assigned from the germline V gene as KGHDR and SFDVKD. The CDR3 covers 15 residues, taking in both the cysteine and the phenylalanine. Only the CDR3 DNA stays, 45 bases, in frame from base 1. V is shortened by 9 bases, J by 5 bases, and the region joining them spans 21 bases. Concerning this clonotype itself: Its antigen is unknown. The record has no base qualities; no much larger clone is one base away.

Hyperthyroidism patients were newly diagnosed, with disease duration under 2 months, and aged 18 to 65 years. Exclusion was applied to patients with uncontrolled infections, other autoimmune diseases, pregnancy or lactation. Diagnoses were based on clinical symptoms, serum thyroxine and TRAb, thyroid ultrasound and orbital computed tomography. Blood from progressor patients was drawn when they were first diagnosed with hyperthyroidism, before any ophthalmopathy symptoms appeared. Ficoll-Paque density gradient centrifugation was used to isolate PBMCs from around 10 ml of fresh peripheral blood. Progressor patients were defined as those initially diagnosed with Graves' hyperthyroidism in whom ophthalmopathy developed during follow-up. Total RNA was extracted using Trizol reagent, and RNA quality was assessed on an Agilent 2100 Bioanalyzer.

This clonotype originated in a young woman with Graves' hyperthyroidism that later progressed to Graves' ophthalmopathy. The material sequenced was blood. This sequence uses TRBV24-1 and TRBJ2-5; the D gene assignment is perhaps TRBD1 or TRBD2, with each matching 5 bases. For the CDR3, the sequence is CATALSPGPPETQYF. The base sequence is TGTGCCACCGCGTTGAGTCCGGGACCCCCGGAGACCCAGTACTTC.